This record concerns one TCR beta chain sequence. With V trimmed by 4 bases and J by 5 bases, 7 bases remained unmatched. Germline lookup yields CDR1 SGHNT and CDR2 YYREEE (reference sequence). The CDR3 is 14 amino acids. The source of the sample is a study of shared clonotypes between healthy human individuals. Assay used: immunoSEQ multiplex PCR; TCRdb lists only in-frame clones, some missing. Of 500,000 to 650,000 clones in the sample, around 81% were seen once. The TCR comes from a woman aged 35 to 49 in good health. Some clones in this sample may be carry-over from other donors' samples. The sequenced sample was PBMCs. The rearrangement links TRBV5-4 to TRBJ2-7; 9 nucleotides align to TRBD1. CDR3 protein: CASSPGTGFDEQYF. The CDR3 nucleotides read TGTGCCAGCAGCCCCGGGACAGGGTTCGACGAGCAGTACTTC. Full variable domain (rest looked up from reference TRBV5-4 and TRBJ2-7): ETGVTQSPTHLIKTRGQQVTLRCSSQSGHNTVSWYQQALGQGPQFIFQYYREEENGRGNFPPRFSGLQFPNYSSELNVNALELDDSALYLCASSPGTGFDEQYFGPGTRLTVT.